Listed below are T cell receptor beta chains from one sample, sequenced in a study of T-cell reconstitution after alpha-beta-depleted transplantation in children. TCRdb reprocessed the PCR reads with MiXCR, giving one entry per CDR3 protein. The table has some 400,000 distinct CDR3 sequences, about a fifth seen once. The source was PBMCs from the stem cell graft donor, collected from the stem cell graft. The receptors were gathered from a human donor who donated a stem cell graft to a child with acute myeloid leukemia. Each CDR3 is given with its conserved first and last residue. A D gene is named only where the DNA matches it firmly. The listing skips clone size in some rows; elsewhere it reads once, few, many or a size class.

>-|TRBV5-5|TRBD2|TRBJ2-7
CASSLAGLAFVEQYF
TGTGCCAGCAGCTTGGCGGGACTAGCGTTCGTCGAGCAGTACTTC
>few|TRBV7-9|TRBD1|TRBJ2-7
CASSTGGPRGRSYEQYF
TGTGCCAGCAGCACAGGGGGTCCGAGGGGGCGGTCCTACGAGCAGTACTTC
>-|TRBV20-1|-|TRBJ2-3
CSADPGLGTDTQYF
TGCAGTGCTGACCCGGGACTCGGCACAGATACGCAGTATTTT
>few|TRBV12-3/TRBV12-4|-|TRBJ1-1
CASSFGGRRLNTEAFF
TGTGCCAGCAGTTTCGGTGGCAGACGGTTGAACACTGAAGCTTTCTTT
>many|TRBV29-1|-|TRBJ1-4
CSVEGAGNEKLFF
TGCAGCGTTGAAGGGGCAGGGAATGAAAAACTGTTTTTT
>many|TRBV29-1|-|TRBJ2-3
CSVDQTSTDTQYF
TGCAGCGTTGACCAGACTAGCACAGATACGCAGTATTTT
>-|TRBV12-3/TRBV12-4|-|TRBJ2-3
CASRDGREVDTQYF
TGTGCCAGCAGAGATGGCAGGGAGGTGGATACGCAGTATTTT
>few|TRBV12-3/TRBV12-4|-|TRBJ2-7
CASSRIDRNYEQYF
TGTGCCAGCAGCCGAATCGACAGAAACTACGAGCAGTACTTC
>-|TRBV28|-|TRBJ2-7
CASRSHRTTYEQYF
TGTGCCAGCAGATCCCACAGGACAACCTACGAGCAGTACTTC
>few|TRBV29-1|-|TRBJ2-1
CSVEYSEQFF
TGCAGCGTTGAGTACAGCGAGCAGTTCTTC
>-|TRBV10-3|-|TRBJ2-5
CATQVPGGETQYF
TGTGCCACCCAGGTGCCTGGGGGAGAGACCCAGTACTTC